This T cell receptor beta chain was recorded in a study of blood T cell repertoires in COVID-19. The CDR3 has 14 residues. The germline V gene has CDR1 LGHDT and CDR2 YNNKEL (reference sequence). The V end was cut by 5 bases, the J end by 10 bases, with 18 bases between. By share, this clone counts as large. Methods used by the authors: Estimates of nucleated cell counts were drawn from the amplification of reference gene primers. Here immunoSEQ multiplex PCR was the method, and the copy in TCRdb shows in-frame clones only, minus some. Clone size and the V and J calls come from that table; the DNA yielded D and trimming. The sample has about 15,000 clones, roughly 92% seen once.

Specimen: peripheral blood. The chain has TRBV3-1 (or the pseudogene TRBV3-2) and TRBJ2-1; maybe TRBD2 (5 bases). The sequence was obtained from a human donor with active COVID-19. The donor label of this sample is uncertain. DNA of the CDR3: TGTGCCAGCAGCTGGTACAGAGGGATACCCGAGCAGTTCTTC. This translates into CASSWYRGIPEQFF.